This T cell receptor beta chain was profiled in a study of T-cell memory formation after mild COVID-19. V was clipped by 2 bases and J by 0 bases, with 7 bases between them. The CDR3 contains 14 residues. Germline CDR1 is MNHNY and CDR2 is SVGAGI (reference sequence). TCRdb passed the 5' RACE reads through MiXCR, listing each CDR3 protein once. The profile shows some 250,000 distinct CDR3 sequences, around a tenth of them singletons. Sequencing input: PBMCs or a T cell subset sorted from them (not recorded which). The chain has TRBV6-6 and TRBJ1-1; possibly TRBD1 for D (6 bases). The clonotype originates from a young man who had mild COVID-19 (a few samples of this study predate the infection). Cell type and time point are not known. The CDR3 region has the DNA TGTGCCAGCAGTTACCGGACAGTGAACACTGAAGCTTTCTTT. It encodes CASSYRTVNTEAFF.